The 31 T cell receptor beta chains below all came from one sample that was sequenced in a study of shared clonotypes between healthy human individuals. It was CD45RO-negative cells, positively selected for CCR7, that made up naive CD8 cells, with terminally differentiated effector memory CD45RA+ cells excluded. Sequenced by immunoSEQ multiplex PCR; TCRdb stores in-frame clones only, minus some. This table holds some 2.1 million clones, 93% found once. Sequenced: naive CD8+ T cells from PBMCs. These receptors were obtained from a man between 18 and 35 years old in good health. Some clones in this sample may be carry-over from other donors' samples.

V usage is TRBV5-4 and J usage is TRBJ1-1; D gene ambiguous. From germline, CDR1 is SGHNT and CDR2 YYREEE (reference sequence). The germline V and J ends were trimmed by 4 bases and 2 bases, with 15 bases remaining between them. The CDR3 is 15 residues long. The CDR3 reads CASSPGPHGNTEAFF. The CDR3 DNA reads TGTGCCAGCAGCCCCGGGCCTCACGGAAACACTGAAGCTTTCTTT.

The rearrangement joins TRBV4-1 to TRBJ1-6; D remains unclear. Germline V lookup: CDR1 MGHRA, CDR2 YSYEKL. V lost 1 base and J 0 bases, leaving 10 bases between the germline ends. The CDR3 sequence is 17 residues long. CDR3: CASSQAGLGSYNSPLHF. The CDR3 DNA reads TGCGCCAGCAGCCAAGCGGGATTAGGCTCCTATAATTCACCCCTCCACTTT.

V and J are TRBV7-6 and TRBJ1-4; D gene unclear. The germline V gene has CDR1 SGHVS and CDR2 FNYEAQ. The CDR3 is 14 residues long. Trimming cost V 5 bases and J 5 bases, with 12 bases left between them. The CDR3 nucleotides are TGTGCCAGCAGCCCCCTAGAATTGAATGAAAAACTGTTTTTT. This translates into CASSPLELNEKLFF.

The genes are TRBV5-1 and TRBJ1-5, with a tentative D call TRBD1 (5 bases). Germline V CDR1 and CDR2: SGHRS, YFSETQ. The CDR3 consists of 14 residues. V lost 0 bases and J 4 bases, leaving 8 bases between the germline ends. DNA of the CDR3: TGCGCCAGCAGCTTGGGGGACGTAAATCAGCCCCAGCATTTT. This gives the protein CASSLGDVNQPQHF.

The gene calls are TRBV5-6 and TRBJ2-3; D perhaps matches TRBD1 (5 bases). V lost 1 base, J lost 3 bases, and 18 bases lay in between. CDR1 and CDR2 (germline): SGHDT, YYEEEE. This CDR3 is built from 17 residues. The CDR3 spells CASSLSWGPQRTDTQYF. CDR3 in DNA: TGTGCCAGCAGCTTGTCGTGGGGCCCGCAGAGGACAGATACGCAGTATTTT. Looking up the rest from reference TRBV5-6 and TRBJ2-3 gives the full variable domain: DAGVTQSPTHLIKTRGQQVTLRCSPKSGHDTVSWYQQALGQGPQFIFQYYEEEERQRGNFPDRFSGHQFPNYSSELNVNALLLGDSALYLCASSLSWGPQRTDTQYFGPGTRLTVL.

This clone showed up just a few times. This chain joins TRBV2 and TRBJ1-1; 8 nucleotides agree with TRBD1. CDR1 is SNHLY and CDR2 is FYNNEI in the germline V gene. Trimming removed 4 bases from V and 11 bases from J; junction bases left unmatched: 9. The CDR3 loop spans 13 amino acids. CDR3 in amino acids: CASSGDRGFQAFF. The CDR3, as DNA: TGTGCCAGCAGTGGCGACAGGGGATTTCAGGCTTTCTTT.

The genes are TRBV6-1 and TRBJ1-1; no reliable D call. V lost 4 bases, J lost 8 bases, and 14 bases lay in between. Per the germline V gene, CDR1 is MNHNS and CDR2 is SASEGT. This CDR3 region has 13 residues. In DNA, the CDR3 is TGTGCCAGCAGTGTAGGTCATAACAGCGAAGCTTTCTTT. Its translation: CASSVGHNSEAFF.

The V gene is TRBV7-9, the J gene TRBJ2-2; 7 bases line up with TRBD2. This CDR3 has 13 amino acids. Germline lookup yields CDR1 SEHNR and CDR2 FQNEAQ (reference sequence). V was pared by 5 bases and J by 4 bases, with 1 base of the junction left unmatched. The CDR3 DNA follows: TGTGCCAGCAGCCGGGGGGTCACCGGGGAGCTGTTTTTT. Its protein is CASSRGVTGELFF.

This clone appeared a few times. This chain uses TRBV5-8 with TRBJ2-7; weak D call: TRBD2 (5 bases). The CDR3 has 14 amino acids. Trimming took off 5 bases at V and 7 bases at J, with 19 bases between the two ends. From germline, CDR1 is SGHTS and CDR2 YDEGEE. The CDR3 reads CASRPGLRNWEQYF. In nucleotides, the CDR3 is TGTGCCAGCAGACCTGGACTGCGGAACTGGGAGCAGTACTTC.

The V gene is TRBV7-2, the J gene TRBJ2-7; D may correspond to TRBD1 or TRBD2 (6 bases each). V dropped 2 bases and J dropped 2 bases, with 7 bases sitting between them. The CDR3 runs 13 residues. Germline CDR1 reads SGHTA; CDR2 reads FQGNSA. The chain's CDR3 is CASSLRGPYEQYF. The CDR3 DNA sequence: TGTGCCAGCAGCTTACGGGGGCCCTACGAGCAGTACTTC.

The rearrangement uses TRBV13 and TRBJ2-3, with D perhaps matching TRBD1 or TRBD2 (6 bases each). CDR1 PRHDT and CDR2 FYEKMQ come from the germline V gene (reference sequence). Trimming stripped 4 bases from V and 4 bases from J, with 15 bases between. This CDR3 region has 15 residues. CDR3 sequence: CASSSKGGFADTQYF. The CDR3 nucleotides read TGTGCCAGCAGCTCGAAAGGGGGGTTTGCAGATACGCAGTATTTT.

The chain employs TRBV11-1 and TRBJ2-7, with 9 bases that match TRBD1. Germline CDR1 is SGHAT and CDR2 is FQDESV (reference sequence). The CDR3 is 14 residues long. The V segment lost 3 bases and the J segment 5 bases; nucleotides outside the gene matches: 5. Written as DNA, the CDR3 is TGTGCCAGCAGCTTGGGACAGGGCCCAAACGAGCAGTACTTC. As protein: CASSLGQGPNEQYF.

The rearrangement joins TRBV10-1 to TRBJ1-2; D is possibly TRBD1 (6 bases). V was shortened by 2 bases and J by 0 bases, with 22 bases between the two germline ends. CDR3 size: 19 residues. Germline V gene sequence: CDR1 WNHNN, CDR2 SYGVQD (reference sequence). The CDR3 sequence: CASSERSDRPFHPNYGYTF. CDR3 nucleotide sequence: TGCGCCAGCAGTGAGCGGAGCGACAGGCCCTTCCATCCTAACTATGGCTACACCTTC.

The V gene is TRBV6-6, the J gene TRBJ2-7; D perhaps matches TRBD1 (5 bases). Trimming removed 4 bases from V and 2 bases from J, with 18 bases in between. The CDR3 has 16 residues. From germline, CDR1 is MNHNY and CDR2 SVGAGI (reference sequence). In nucleotides, the CDR3 is TGTGCCAGCAGTTCAACAGGCCTAGAAAACACCTACGAGCAGTACTTC. Its translation is CASSSTGLENTYEQYF.

The V call is TRBV4-3, the J call TRBJ2-7; maybe TRBD1 (6 bases). CDR1 is LGHNA, CDR2 YSLEER, per germline. V was pared by 3 bases and J by 3 bases, with 15 bases between. This CDR3 comprises 15 residues. The chain's CDR3 is CASSQQQGSYYEQYF. CDR3 sequence (DNA): TGCGCCAGCAGCCAGCAACAGGGCAGCTACTACGAGCAGTACTTC.

The chain links TRBV6-5 to TRBJ2-2; D call uncertain. Germline V gives CDR1 MNHEY, CDR2 SVGAGI. The CDR3 extends over 12 amino acids. Trimming removed 2 bases at V and 6 bases at J, with 4 bases between. CDR3 in amino acids: CASSYISGELFF. The CDR3 DNA follows: TGTGCCAGCAGTTACATATCCGGGGAGCTGTTTTTT.

This clone was seen a single time. V is TRBV5-1 and J is TRBJ1-1; D is ambiguous. Trimming left V 0 bases short and J 4 bases short, with 10 bases between. The CDR3 is 14 residues long. Germline assignment: CDR1 SGHRS and CDR2 YFSETQ. CDR3 sequence (DNA): TGCGCCAGCAGCTTGGCCCCCGAGGGCACTGAAGCTTTCTTT. Encoded protein: CASSLAPEGTEAFF.

The J gene is TRBJ2-2, the V gene TRBV4-1, with TRBD1 as a possible D gene (6 bases). The CDR3 is 16 residues long. Trimming took off 5 bases at V and 7 bases at J, with 20 bases between the two ends. Germline CDR1 and CDR2: MGHRA and YSYEKL. The CDR3 spells CASSEGGPSFFGELFF. CDR3 nucleotide sequence: TGCGCCAGCAGCGAAGGGGGACCATCCTTTTTCGGGGAGCTGTTTTTT.

This chain joins TRBV19 and TRBJ2-1, with D unclear. The CDR3 is made up of 11 amino acids. The V end was cut by 4 bases, the J end by 9 bases, with 7 bases between. CDR1 and CDR2 (germline): LNHDA, SQIVND (reference sequence). The CDR3: CASSTLGEQFF. The CDR3, as DNA: TGTGCCAGTAGTACTCTGGGTGAGCAGTTCTTC.

The genes are TRBV27 and TRBJ2-3; 10 bases match TRBD1. The CDR3 runs 16 residues. V was pared by 3 bases and J by 5 bases, with 8 bases of the junction left unmatched. Germline V gene sequence: CDR1 MNHEY, CDR2 SMNVEV (reference sequence). CDR3 loop: CASSFFRQGAKDTQYF. CDR3 bases: TGTGCCAGCAGTTTCTTTCGACAGGGGGCAAAAGATACGCAGTATTTT.

This chain links TRBV5-6 with TRBJ2-5; 11 bases fit TRBD1. The V and J ends lost 10 bases and 3 bases, in that order; junction bases with no gene match: 14. The germline gives CDR1 SGHDT, CDR2 YYEEEE. The CDR3 is made up of 16 amino acids. The chain's CDR3 is CAAGRTGGIWEETQYF. CDR3 DNA sequence: TGTGCCGCGGGCCGGACAGGGGGCATCTGGGAAGAGACCCAGTACTTC. Full variable domain (outside the CDR3, taken from reference TRBV5-6 and TRBJ2-5): DAGVTQSPTHLIKTRGQQVTLRCSPKSGHDTVSWYQQALGQGPQFIFQYYEEEERQRGNFPDRFSGHQFPNYSSELNVNALLLGDSALYLCAAGRTGGIWEETQYFGPGTRLLVL.

The chain uses TRBV28 and TRBJ2-5, with D perhaps being TRBD1 or TRBD2 (5 bases each). Germline CDR1 and CDR2: MDHEN and SYDVKM. V gave up 7 bases and J gave up 1 base, with 22 bases separating them. The CDR3 is made up of 17 amino acids. CDR3 DNA: TGTGCCAGCAACCCAACAGGAAGGGGTGGGGGCCAAGAGACCCAGTACTTC. Protein: CASNPTGRGGGQETQYF.

The sample holds one count of this clone. This chain links TRBV7-3 with TRBJ2-1; D is unclear. From germline, CDR1 is SGHTA and CDR2 FQGTGA. The CDR3 is 14 amino acids. The V end lost 1 base, the J end lost 9 bases, and 13 bases lay between the germline ends. CDR3 in amino acids: CASSLIGSASEQFF. CDR3 nucleotide sequence: TGTGCCAGCAGCTTAATTGGATCGGCTTCTGAGCAGTTCTTC.

V is TRBV27 and J is TRBJ2-3; 8 nucleotides agree with TRBD1. The V gene end was trimmed by 6 bases and the J gene end by 6 bases; junction bases not matched to a gene: 11. From germline, CDR1 is MNHEY and CDR2 SMNVEV (reference sequence). The CDR3 extends over 15 amino acids. The CDR3 DNA reads TGTGCCAGCAGACCGCCGGGACAGGCAGACGATACGCAGTATTTT. Translation gives CASRPPGQADDTQYF.

Worth noting for this clone: Other DNA sequences within the sample encode an identical CDR3. This chain joins TRBV13 and TRBJ2-2; 9 nucleotides align to TRBD1. The CDR3 spans 15 residues. Germline loops: CDR1 PRHDT, CDR2 FYEKMQ (reference sequence). V was clipped by 3 bases and J by 1 base; unmatched bases: 0. CDR3 sequence (DNA): TGTGCCAGCAGCTTGGGACAGGGGAACACCGGGGAGCTGTTTTTT. Its protein product is CASSLGQGNTGELFF. The entire variable domain, with the rest obtained from reference TRBV13 and TRBJ2-2, is as follows: AAGVIQSPRHLIKEKRETATLKCYPIPRHDTVYWYQQGPGQDPQFLISFYEKMQSDKGSIPDRFSAQQFSDYHSELNMSSLELGDSALYFCASSLGQGNTGELFFGEGSRLTVL.

Here the CDR3 reads CASSIRPGYAPIEGYTF. DNA of the CDR3: TGTGCCAGTAGTATCCGGCCGGGGTATGCCCCTATAGAAGGCTACACCTTC. The chain combines TRBV19 with TRBJ1-2, with unresolved D. V gave up 3 bases and J gave up 8 bases, with 25 bases separating them. The length of the CDR3 is 17 residues. CDR1 is LNHDA, CDR2 SQIVND, per germline (reference sequence).

This chain links TRBV29-1 with TRBJ1-1; no firm D call. The CDR3 length is 14 residues. The V gene lost 1 base and the J gene lost 0 bases, with 9 bases spanning the gap. The germline CDR1 and CDR2 sequences are SQVTM and ANQGSEA. In nucleotides, the CDR3 is TGCAGCGTTGAAGGAGGGAGCATGAACACTGAAGCTTTCTTT. It translates to CSVEGGSMNTEAFF.

A word on this clone: Within the sample, other DNA sequences also encode this same CDR3. The chain joins TRBV29-1 to TRBJ2-7; 7 bases agree with TRBD1. Germline trimming cut 5 bases from V and 2 bases from J; bases unmatched to any gene: 3. CDR3 length: 12 residues. The germline V gene encodes CDR1 SQVTM and CDR2 ANQGSEA. CDR3 in amino acids: CSVRDSPYEQYF. The CDR3 DNA follows: TGCAGCGTTCGGGACAGCCCCTACGAGCAGTACTTC.

This chain's CDR3 is CASSDWTDYTF. The CDR3 DNA sequence: TGTGCCAGTAGTGATTGGACCGATTACACCTTC. The chain joins TRBV19 to TRBJ1-2; D is undetermined. The CDR3 contains 11 residues. Per the germline V gene, CDR1 is LNHDA and CDR2 is SQIVND (reference sequence). The V and J ends lost 5 bases and 11 bases respectively, with 12 bases between them.

This clone was found a few times. This chain uses TRBV4-1 with TRBJ2-1, with 7 bases identical to TRBD2. Germline values: CDR1 MGHRA, CDR2 YSYEKL. The CDR3 runs 15 residues. Trimming took 1 base from V and 8 from J; bases not matched to a gene: 8. The CDR3 DNA sequence: TGCGCCAGCAGCCAAGTGAACTTTGGGGGGGATGAGCAGTTCTTC. This encodes CASSQVNFGGDEQFF.

J is TRBJ1-1 and V is TRBV7-9, with 8 positions matching TRBD1. Germline lookup yields CDR1 SEHNR and CDR2 FQNEAQ (reference sequence). The V segment lost 4 bases and the J segment 1 base; nucleotides outside the gene matches: 8. There are 16 residues in the CDR3. The CDR3 region is CASSSPGTGWNTEAFF. As DNA, the CDR3 is TGTGCCAGCAGCTCACCCGGGACAGGATGGAACACTGAAGCTTTCTTT.